The 28 T cell receptor beta chains listed next were all sequenced from one sample in a study of blood T cell repertoires in COVID-19. TCRdb's table, derived via immunoSEQ multiplex PCR, lists solely in-frame clones and lacks some. The sample includes about 210,000 clones, roughly 87% of them seen just once. Material for sequencing was PBMCs or T cells enriched from blood (not recorded which). These receptors were collected from a man between 18 and 35 years old with acute COVID-19.

The chain joins TRBV6-5 to TRBJ2-7; 10 bases are a match to TRBD1. The CDR3 extends over 15 amino acids. The germline gives CDR1 MNHEY, CDR2 SVGAGI. V lost 6 bases to trimming and J lost 2 bases; unmatched junction nucleotides: 7. CDR3 nucleotide sequence: TGTGCCAGCAGATTCGCCGGGACAGGGGCCTACGAGCAGTACTTC. It yields the protein CASRFAGTGAYEQYF.

Here the CDR3 DNA reads TGTGCCAGCAGCCCGGGAGCTTATGGCTACACCTTC. Translating it yields CASSPGAYGYTF. V and J are TRBV28 and TRBJ1-2, with D hard to call. CDR3 length: 12 amino acids. Germline V CDR1 and CDR2: MDHEN, SYDVKM. Trimming pared 6 bases from V and 5 bases from J, leaving 10 bases between.

The chain carries TRBV2 and TRBJ2-5; D may correspond to TRBD1 or TRBD2 (5 bases each). Germline V gene lookup returns CDR1 SNHLY and CDR2 FYNNEI. V lost 7 bases and J 2 bases, leaving 14 bases between the germline ends. The CDR3 runs to 14 residues. CDR3: CASTEGRVQETQYF. Here the CDR3 DNA reads TGTGCCAGCACTGAGGGCAGGGTTCAAGAGACCCAGTACTTC.

The chain employs TRBV7-9 and TRBJ1-1, with 8 bases that match TRBD1. Germline CDR1 SEHNR, CDR2 FQNEAQ (reference sequence). V shed 6 bases and J 6 bases; nucleotides not matched to a gene: 15. The CDR3 spans 16 residues. The CDR3 region is CASSFSPYTGGPEAFF. The CDR3 coding sequence is TGTGCCAGCAGTTTTAGCCCCTATACAGGGGGGCCTGAAGCTTTCTTT. Using reference TRBV7-9 and TRBJ1-1 for the parts outside the CDR3, the full variable domain is DTGVSQNPRHKITKRGQNVTFRCDPISEHNRLYWYRQTLGQGPEFLTYFQNEAQLEKSRLLSDRFSAERPKGSFSTLEIQRTEQGDSAMYLCASSFSPYTGGPEAFFGQGTRLTVV.

The chain joins TRBV29-1 to TRBJ1-1, with D tentatively TRBD1 (5 bases). Germline V gene lookup returns CDR1 SQVTM and CDR2 ANQGSEA. The V and J ends lost 2 bases and 7 bases respectively, with 11 bases between them. The CDR3 runs to 12 residues. The CDR3 sequence: CSVEMGGNEAFF. The DNA of the CDR3 is TGCAGCGTTGAAATGGGGGGAAATGAAGCTTTCTTT.

The chain links TRBV6-1 to TRBJ1-6, with D possibly being TRBD1 (5 bases). The germline V and J ends were trimmed by 1 base and 12 bases, with 13 bases remaining between them. Looked up from germline, CDR1 is MNHNS and CDR2 is SASEGT. The CDR3 runs 14 residues. The CDR3 nucleotides read TGTGCCAGCAGTGAAGAGGGGTCCTTAGTACCCCTCCACTTT. As protein: CASSEEGSLVPLHF.

The V gene is TRBV27, the J gene TRBJ2-7; 9 positions match TRBD2. CDR1 is MNHEY, CDR2 SMNVEV, per germline (reference sequence). The CDR3 sequence is 15 residues long. V trimming: 3 bases; J trimming: 0 bases; junction bases outside the gene matches: 3. The CDR3 sequence: CASSLIAGASYEQYF. CDR3 coding DNA: TGTGCCAGCAGTTTGATAGCGGGAGCCTCCTACGAGCAGTACTTC.

This chain connects TRBV6-5 to TRBJ1-5; perhaps TRBD1 as D (6 bases). Looked up from germline, CDR1 is MNHEY and CDR2 is SVGAGI. The CDR3 is 15 residues long. V lost 6 bases, J lost 5 bases, and 17 bases lay in between. This CDR3 reads CASSQEQGRDQPQHF. CDR3 nucleotides: TGTGCCAGCAGCCAAGAACAGGGAAGGGATCAGCCCCAGCATTTT.

The chain links TRBV28 to TRBJ2-1; 9 nucleotides match TRBD2. The CDR3 is 14 amino acids. The germline V gene has CDR1 MDHEN and CDR2 SYDVKM. V was clipped by 6 bases and J by 13 bases; unmatched bases: 13. Written as DNA, the CDR3 is TGTGCCAGCAGCCCTTTAGGCGGGAGGGCTTTCCAGTTCTTC. Protein product: CASSPLGGRAFQFF.

In this sample, this clone turned up once. The chain recombines TRBV5-4 with TRBJ1-1; possibly TRBD1 for D (6 bases). The CDR3 sequence is 12 residues long. The germline CDR1 and CDR2 sequences are SGHNT and YYREEE (reference sequence). V was clipped by 6 bases and J by 8 bases, with 14 bases between them. The CDR3, as DNA: TGTGCCAGCACCCCAGGAGGACAGGAAGCTTTCTTT. It specifies CASTPGGQEAFF. Looking up the rest from reference TRBV5-4 and TRBJ1-1 gives the full variable domain: ETGVTQSPTHLIKTRGQQVTLRCSSQSGHNTVSWYQQALGQGPQFIFQYYREEENGRGNFPPRFSGLQFPNYSSELNVNALELDDSALYLCASTPGGQEAFFGQGTRLTVV.

The gene calls are TRBV7-2 and TRBJ2-5; D possibly corresponds to TRBD2 (5 bases). The V end was cut by 5 bases, the J end by 4 bases, with 17 bases between. Germline CDR1 is SGHTA and CDR2 is FQGNSA. This CDR3 has 15 amino acids. The CDR3 loop is CASSPSMGSVETQYF. The CDR3 coding sequence is TGTGCCAGCAGCCCTAGTATGGGGAGTGTAGAGACCCAGTACTTC.

V is TRBV11-3 and J is TRBJ2-2, with a weak D call TRBD2 (5 bases). The CDR3 consists of 17 residues. Germline CDR1 is SGHNT and CDR2 is YENEEA. V lost 4 bases and J lost 1, with 16 bases in between. The chain's CDR3 is CASSSALGLKNTGELFF. The CDR3, as DNA: TGTGCCAGCAGCTCCGCCCTCGGACTTAAGAACACCGGGGAGCTGTTTTTT.

About this clone itself: Mismatch with germline at one junction end may stem from a read error. V and J are TRBV7-3 and TRBJ2-3; TRBD1 aligns across 8 bases. The V gene's germline CDR1 is SGHTA and CDR2 FQGTGA. The CDR3 covers 14 residues. CDR3: CASSPTGGTDTQYF. The CDR3 DNA follows: TGCGCTAGCAGCCCGACAGGGGGCACAGATACGCAGTATTTT.

V gene TRBV4-1 combines with J gene TRBJ1-3; 8 positions agree with TRBD1. The V gene's germline CDR1 is MGHRA and CDR2 YSYEKL. There are 15 residues in the CDR3. After removal of 4 bases from V and 3 bases from J, the junction contained 5 bases not matched to a gene. The CDR3 sequence is CASSRTGTFGNTIYF. CDR3 bases: TGCGCCAGCAGCCGGACAGGGACGTTTGGAAACACCATATATTTT.

This clone was observed a few times. This chain connects TRBV5-1 to TRBJ2-7; 7 bases map to TRBD2. Germline CDR1 reads SGHRS; CDR2 reads YFSETQ. The CDR3 spans 15 residues. V was clipped by 0 bases and J by 6 bases; unmatched bases: 9. The CDR3 region is CASSLVRGGPIEQYF. The DNA for the CDR3 is TGCGCCAGCAGCTTGGTTCGGGGAGGGCCAATCGAGCAGTACTTC.

This clone was picked up a small number of times. This chain connects TRBV12-3 or TRBV12-4 to TRBJ2-3, with unresolved D. Deletions cut 7 bases from V and 4 bases from J, with 6 bases between. CDR3 length: 11 residues. CDR3 sequence: CASTYADTQYF. The CDR3 DNA reads TGTGCCAGCACCTATGCAGATACGCAGTATTTT.

The V gene is TRBV15, the J gene TRBJ2-2; a possible D gene is TRBD1 (5 bases). Trimming shortened V by 0 bases and J by 4 bases, and 9 bases separated the two germline ends. This CDR3 region has 15 residues. Germline V lookup: CDR1 LNHNV, CDR2 YYDKDF (reference sequence). The CDR3 bases are TGTGCCACCAGCAGAGAGAGGCAGGGCACCGGGGAGCTGTTTTTT. Encoded protein: CATSRERQGTGELFF.

This clone has only a few counts. The V and J genes are TRBV9 and TRBJ1-6, with 7 bases aligning to TRBD1. The germline gives CDR1 SGDLS, CDR2 YYNGEE. The ends lost 7 bases at V and 7 bases at J; junction bases unmatched: 8. CDR3 length: 14 residues. CDR3 loop: CASSRDSGNSPLHF. The CDR3 DNA is TGTGCCAGCTCCCGGGACAGTGGCAATTCACCCCTCCACTTT.

This chain links TRBV11-2 with TRBJ2-7, with 7 positions matching TRBD1. After removal of 4 bases from V and 6 bases from J, the junction contained 9 bases not matched to a gene. This CDR3 has 14 amino acids. Germline CDR1 is SGHAT and CDR2 is FQNNGV. In DNA form, the CDR3 reads TGTGCCAGCAGCTCAAACAGGGGAAGGGGCGAGCAGTACTTC. Its translation is CASSSNRGRGEQYF.

This chain links TRBV7-9 with TRBJ1-5, with 7 bases aligning to TRBD1. J was trimmed by 0 bases and V by 3 bases; bases with no gene match: 2. Germline V gene sequence: CDR1 SEHNR, CDR2 FQNEAQ (reference sequence). The CDR3 consists of 15 residues. DNA for the CDR3: TGTGCCAGCAGCTTCGGGACAGCTAGCAATCAGCCCCAGCATTTT. Amino acids: CASSFGTASNQPQHF.

This clone was counted a single time. The chain is built from TRBV19 and TRBJ2-5; 7 bases are a match to TRBD1. The CDR3 runs to 15 residues. In germline, CDR1 is LNHDA, CDR2 SQIVND (reference sequence). V shed 4 bases and J 5 bases; nucleotides not matched to a gene: 10. The CDR3 here is CASSTGTSRGETQYF. The DNA of the CDR3 is TGTGCCAGTAGTACCGGGACAAGCAGGGGGGAGACCCAGTACTTC.

This chain joins TRBV5-6 and TRBJ2-2; TRBD1 agrees at 8 bases. This CDR3 spans 15 amino acids. Trimming took 5 bases from V and 1 from J; bases not matched to a gene: 4. Germline V gene lookup returns CDR1 SGHDT and CDR2 YYEEEE. This chain's CDR3 is CASRLGTGNTGELFF. The DNA of the CDR3 is TGTGCCAGCAGGCTAGGGACAGGGAACACCGGGGAGCTGTTTTTT.

J is TRBJ1-1 and V is TRBV28, with unresolved D. CDR1 and CDR2 (germline): MDHEN, SYDVKM. The CDR3 totals 12 residues. Trimming cost V 2 bases and J 5 bases, with 6 bases left between them. CDR3 bases: TGTGCCAGCAGTTTAATGGAGACTGAAGCTTTCTTT. Protein sequence: CASSLMETEAFF. Variable domain in full (rest from reference TRBV28 and TRBJ1-1): DVKVTQSSRYLVKRTGEKVFLECVQDMDHENMFWYRQDPGLGLRLIYFSYDVKMKEKGDIPEGYSVSREKKERFSLILESASTNQTSMYLCASSLMETEAFFGQGTRLTVV.

This chain uses TRBV4-1 with TRBJ1-6, with D possibly being TRBD1 (6 bases). Germline lookup yields CDR1 MGHRA and CDR2 YSYEKL. The CDR3 totals 17 residues. V lost 0 bases and J 0 bases, leaving 9 bases between the germline ends. DNA of the CDR3: TGCGCCAGCAGCCAAGAGCAGGGGCTCTCCTATAATTCACCCCTCCACTTT. Translating gives CASSQEQGLSYNSPLHF.

V gene TRBV28 combines with J gene TRBJ1-2; D unclear. The V and J ends lost 3 bases and 4 bases respectively, with 9 bases between them. The length of the CDR3 is 13 residues. The V gene's germline CDR1 is MDHEN and CDR2 SYDVKM. The DNA for the CDR3 is TGTGCCAGCAGTTTCGGGGAAACCTATGGCTACACCTTC. Its translation is CASSFGETYGYTF.

The CDR3 coding sequence is TGTGCCAGCAGCGACGACAGGAAGCATTACACCTTC. Amino acid sequence: CASSDDRKHYTF. The V and J genes are TRBV6-2 or TRBV6-3 and TRBJ1-2; a possible D gene is TRBD1 (6 bases). This CDR3 contains 12 residues. Germline CDR1 and CDR2: MNHEY and SVGEGT. Deletions cut 6 bases from V and 11 bases from J, with 16 bases between.

This clone was observed a handful of times. The rearrangement joins TRBV6-5 to TRBJ2-7, with 8 bases matching TRBD1. Trimming at V came to 7 bases and at J to 0 bases, leaving 8 bases not matched to a gene. The CDR3 spans 15 residues. The germline V gene encodes CDR1 MNHEY and CDR2 SVGAGI. CDR3: CASNPGQGASYEQYF. CDR3 in DNA: TGTGCCAGCAACCCCGGACAGGGCGCCTCCTACGAGCAGTACTTC.

The V call is TRBV24-1, the J call TRBJ2-1; 7 positions match TRBD2. The CDR3 sequence is 14 residues long. V shed 4 bases and J 6 bases; nucleotides not matched to a gene: 5. The germline CDR1 and CDR2 sequences are KGHDR and SFDVKD. In nucleotides, the CDR3 is TGTGCCACCAGTGAGAGCGGGGCACTCAATGAGCAGTTCTTC. Residues: CATSESGALNEQFF.